Shown below are 9 T cell receptor beta chains from a single sample sequenced in a study of cytomegalovirus exposure and HLA in healthy donors. PCR employed 60 Vbeta and 13 Jbeta primers. The assay was immunoSEQ multiplex PCR, and TCRdb's table has in-frame clones only and misses some. Among 150,000 to 200,000 clones listed, around 84% were seen once. The sequenced sample consisted of PBMCs. The receptors shown here come from a young man in good health and CMV-seropositive.

The J gene is TRBJ2-5, the V gene TRBV15; the match to TRBD1 covers 8 bases. This CDR3 has 15 residues. From germline, CDR1 is LNHNV and CDR2 YYDKDF (reference sequence). V lost 1 base to trimming and J lost 1 base; unmatched junction nucleotides: 2. CDR3 nucleotides: TGTGCCACCAGCAGAGGGGGACAGGTCCAAGAGACCCAGTACTTC. Protein: CATSRGGQVQETQYF. Filled out from reference TRBV15 and TRBJ2-5, the complete variable domain reads DAMVIQNPRYQVTQFGKPVTLSCSQTLNHNVMYWYQQKSSQAPKLLFHYYDKDFNNEADTPDNFQSRRPNTSFCFLDIRSPGLGDTAMYLCATSRGGQVQETQYFGPGTRLLVL.

The J gene is TRBJ2-6, the V gene TRBV5-6; possible D gene TRBD2, 6 bases. The V and J ends lost 0 bases and 4 bases respectively, with 8 bases between them. Germline V CDR1 and CDR2: SGHDT, YYEEEE. The CDR3 covers 15 residues. The CDR3 DNA sequence: TGTGCCAGCAGCTTGGTTGGGAGGGGGGCCAACGTCCTGACTTTC. This translates into CASSLVGRGANVLTF.

The V call is TRBV2, the J call TRBJ2-7, with 8 bases lining up with TRBD1. The CDR3 totals 15 residues. V lost 6 bases and J lost 0; bases outside the gene matches: 7. CDR1 is SNHLY and CDR2 is FYNNEI in the germline V gene. The CDR3 DNA reads as TGTGCCAGCAGGGGGGGACAGGAACCCTCCTACGAGCAGTACTTC. This codes for CASRGGQEPSYEQYF.

V usage is TRBV7-2 and J usage is TRBJ1-5; TRBD1 matches 9 bases. The junction had 4 bases not matched to a gene; V was cut back by 1 base and J by 0 bases. CDR1 is SGHTA and CDR2 is FQGNSA in the germline V gene. This CDR3 is 17 amino acids long. CDR3 sequence (DNA): TGTGCCAGCAGCTTAGATGAGGGACAGGGTAGCAATCAGCCCCAGCATTTT. Translating gives CASSLDEGQGSNQPQHF.

This clone came up a few times. The V gene is TRBV9, the J gene TRBJ2-2; 11 bases fit TRBD2. The CDR3 loop spans 17 amino acids. After removal of 1 base from V and 6 bases from J, the junction contained 8 bases not matched to a gene. Germline V gives CDR1 SGDLS, CDR2 YYNGEE. The CDR3 DNA follows: TGTGCCAGCAGCGTACGGGCTAGCGGGGGGTTGGCCGGGGAGCTGTTTTTT. Translation: CASSVRASGGLAGELFF.

This chain links TRBV5-1 with TRBJ2-1; the match to TRBD2 covers 10 bases. CDR3 length: 14 residues. V lost 6 bases, J lost 10 bases, and 10 bases stayed unmatched. CDR1 and CDR2 from the germline V gene are SGHRS and YFSETQ. The CDR3 region is CASTGLAESGEQFF. CDR3 DNA sequence: TGCGCCAGCACCGGACTAGCGGAATCGGGAGAGCAGTTCTTC. The complete variable domain, with remaining parts taken from reference TRBV5-1 and TRBJ2-1, reads KAGVTQTPRYLIKTRGQQVTLSCSPISGHRSVSWYQQTPGQGLQFLFEYFSETQRNKGNFPGRFSGRQFSNSRSEMNVSTLELGDSALYLCASTGLAESGEQFFGPGTRLTVL.

The chain couples TRBV9 to TRBJ1-3; a possible D gene is TRBD1 (6 bases). The CDR3 length is 19 residues. Between the trimmed V and J ends, which lost 0 bases and 0 bases, there was a span of 19 bases. Germline CDR1 reads SGDLS; CDR2 reads YYNGEE. This CDR3 reads CASSVERDNGPDSGNTIYF. The CDR3 DNA is TGTGCCAGCAGCGTAGAAAGGGACAACGGACCGGACTCTGGAAACACCATATATTTT.

The V call is TRBV4-3, the J call TRBJ2-1; D perhaps matches TRBD2 (7 bases). Trimming took 1 base from V and 3 from J, leaving 22 bases between them. Per the germline V gene, CDR1 is LGHNA and CDR2 is YSLEER. The CDR3 loop spans 19 amino acids. The CDR3 bases are TGCGCCAGCAGCCAAGGGTGGATGGGGGGGCAATATCACTACAATGAGCAGTTCTTC. Protein sequence: CASSQGWMGGQYHYNEQFF.

The chain couples TRBV30 to TRBJ2-7; a weak D match, TRBD1 (5 bases). The CDR3 length is 15 residues. The germline gives CDR1 GTSNPN, CDR2 SVGIG (reference sequence). With 0 bases removed from V and 1 base from J, the gap between germline ends came to 13 bases. The CDR3, as DNA: TGTGCCTGGAGTGTACTGGGGCAGGTTTCCTACGAGCAGTACTTC. It translates to CAWSVLGQVSYEQYF.